The rows below give T cell receptor beta chains drawn from one sample of a study of cytomegalovirus exposure and HLA in healthy donors. Sequencing used immunoSEQ multiplex PCR; TCRdb keeps in-frame clones, though not all of them. Here the sample table reports 100,000 to 150,000 clones. Sequencing used PBMCs. Source of these receptors: a young man in good health and CMV-seronegative. Each CDR3 is given with its conserved first and last residue. A D gene is named only where the DNA matches it firmly.

v_gene	len	d_gene	j_gene	CDR3nt	CDR3aa
TRBV7-9	17	-	TRBJ2-7	TGTGCCAGCAGCCTTCCCGCCGTGTGGAGGGGGCAGGACGAGCAGTACTTC	CASSLPAVWRGQDEQYF
TRBV29-1	11	-	TRBJ1-1	TGCAGCGTTGGCGGGGAAACTGAAGCTTTCTTT	CSVGGETEAFF
TRBV7-9	16	TRBD2	TRBJ2-5	TGTGCCAGCAGCTTAGGACGAGCGGGATTGGTGGAGACCCAGTACTTC	CASSLGRAGLVETQYF
TRBV7-2	15	TRBD2	TRBJ2-3	TGTGCCAGCAGGAGCGGTGGGGGGGAGACAGATACGCAGTATTTT	CASRSGGGETDTQYF
TRBV19	15	-	TRBJ2-3	TGTGCCAGTGGGCCCAGGGGTTCTCTCACAGATACGCAGTATTTT	CASGPRGSLTDTQYF
TRBV19	15	-	TRBJ1-5	TGTGCCAGTAGTATTTCCAGGGGTAACAATCAGCCCCAGCATTTT	CASSISRGNNQPQHF
TRBV11-3	15	TRBD2	TRBJ2-7	TGTGCCAGCAGCCCCGCAGGACTAGGAGGGTGGGAGCAGTACTTC	CASSPAGLGGWEQYF
TRBV7-3	14	TRBD2	TRBJ2-1	TGTGCCAGCAGCTTTAGCGGGAGCGGCAATGAGCAGTTCTTC	CASSFSGSGNEQFF
TRBV28	14	TRBD1	TRBJ2-5	TGTGCCAGCAGTCCAGGGGGTACCGAAGAGACCCAGTACTTC	CASSPGGTEETQYF
TRBV28	13	-	TRBJ2-7	TGTGCCAGCAGTACCCGACAGATCGACGAGCAGTACTTC	CASSTRQIDEQYF
TRBV18	16	TRBD1	TRBJ1-4	TGTGCCAGCTCACTAAGAACGGGACAGTCAAATGAAAAACTGTTTTTT	CASSLRTGQSNEKLFF
TRBV4-1	15	-	TRBJ1-5	TGCGCCAGCAGCCAAGAGGGGGCCATGGTTCAGCCCCAGCATTTT	CASSQEGAMVQPQHF
TRBV4-1	14	TRBD1	TRBJ1-5	TGCGCCAGCAGCCAGGCGACAGGGTATCAGCCCCAGCATTTT	CASSQATGYQPQHF
TRBV2	14	TRBD1	TRBJ1-1	TGTGCCAGCAGTGCTAACCCCGGACAGGGGATAACTTTCTTT	CASSANPGQGITFF
TRBV9	15	-	TRBJ2-1	TGTGCCAGCAGCGTCGCTCGCACAGGGCACAATGAGCAGTTCTTC	CASSVARTGHNEQFF
TRBV19	15	TRBD1	TRBJ1-4	TGTGCCAGTAGTACAACCGGGACAGGGTATGAAAAACTGTTTTTT	CASSTTGTGYEKLFF
TRBV5-7	19	TRBD2	TRBJ2-3	TGTGCCAGCAGCTGCATGGGACTAGCGGGAGTATGTAGCACAGATACGCAGTATTTT	CASSCMGLAGVCSTDTQYF
TRBV28	16	-	TRBJ1-2	TGTGCCAGCAGTTTAGCAGGAACTCGACCCCACTATGGCTACACCTTC	CASSLAGTRPHYGYTF
TRBV27	15	TRBD1	TRBJ1-3	TGTGCCAGCAGTTTCACAGGGGGCTCTGGAAACACCATATATTTT	CASSFTGGSGNTIYF
TRBV11-3	14	TRBD1	TRBJ1-1	TGTGCCAGCAGCACAAACCAGGGGGCCACTGAAGCTTTCTTT	CASSTNQGATEAFF
TRBV4-3	15	TRBD2	TRBJ2-1	TGCGCCAGCAGCCCCCGGACTAGCGGGAGTAATGAGCAGTTCTTC	CASSPRTSGSNEQFF
TRBV23-1	18	-	TRBJ1-5	TGCGCCAGCAGTAAAAGTGAGGGATACGGAGGAAGCAATCAGCCCCAGCATTTT	CASSKSEGYGGSNQPQHF
TRBV9	14	TRBD1	TRBJ1-2	TGTGCCAGCAGCGTATTGGGACAGGGGCATGGCTACACCTTC	CASSVLGQGHGYTF
TRBV10-3	15	TRBD2	TRBJ2-2	TGTGCCATCAGTGAGACTGGCGGGGGCACCGGGGAGCTGTTTTTT	CAISETGGGTGELFF
TRBV15	15	TRBD1	TRBJ2-7	TGTGCCACCAGCAGAGAACCGGGACAGGGCTACGAGCAGTACTTC	CATSREPGQGYEQYF
TRBV7-2	14	TRBD1	TRBJ2-1	TGTGCCAGCAGCTTAGGACAGGGGGACAATGAGCAGTTCTTC	CASSLGQGDNEQFF
TRBV7-2	13	-	TRBJ1-3	TGTGCCAGCAGCACAGGGTCGGGAAACACCATATATTTT	CASSTGSGNTIYF
TRBV15	13	-	TRBJ1-1	TGTGCCACCAGCGCGAGACAGTGCACTGAAGCTTTCTTT	CATSARQCTEAFF
TRBV7-3	15	TRBD2	TRBJ2-7	TGTGCCAGCAGCTTAACTCCTAGCGGGGATTACGAGCAGTACTTC	CASSLTPSGDYEQYF
TRBV19	12	-	TRBJ1-5	TGTGCCAGTAGTATAGTAGATCAGCCCCAGCATTTT	CASSIVDQPQHF
TRBV13	14	TRBD1	TRBJ2-1	TGTGCCAGCAGCCTGTACGGGACAGTCAATGAGCAGTTCTTC	CASSLYGTVNEQFF
TRBV2	15	-	TRBJ1-5	TGTGCCAGCAGTGAATTTGGAGTATTCAATCAGCCCCAGCATTTT	CASSEFGVFNQPQHF
TRBV19	14	-	TRBJ1-2	TGTGCCAGTAGTATTTCGAACAGCCCCTATGGCTACACCTTC	CASSISNSPYGYTF
TRBV9	15	TRBD2	TRBJ2-7	TGTGCCAGCAGCGTAGGCGGGGGGGCCGGCTACGAGCAGTACTTC	CASSVGGGAGYEQYF
TRBV13	15	TRBD2	TRBJ2-3	TGTGCCAGCAGCCTGCTAGCGGGGGGGCCAGATACGCAGTATTTT	CASSLLAGGPDTQYF
TRBV20-1	11	-	TRBJ2-5	TGCAGTGCTAGAGTTAGCGGGCAGGGGCACTTC	CSARVSGQGHF
TRBV28	11	TRBD1	TRBJ1-1	TGTGCCACCCAGGGGGCTGCTGAAGCTTTCTTT	CATQGAAEAFF
TRBV19	13	-	TRBJ1-2	TGTGCCAGTAGAATTCCCGGGGGCTATGGCTACACCTTC	CASRIPGGYGYTF
TRBV7-9	15	TRBD1	TRBJ2-2	TGTGCCAGCAGCCGACAGGGTGCAATAACCGGGGAGCTGTTTTTT	CASSRQGAITGELFF
TRBV4-1	16	TRBD1	TRBJ1-1	TGCGCCAGCAGCCAAGGAGGGGGCGAGGGGAACACTGAAGCTTTCTTT	CASSQGGGEGNTEAFF